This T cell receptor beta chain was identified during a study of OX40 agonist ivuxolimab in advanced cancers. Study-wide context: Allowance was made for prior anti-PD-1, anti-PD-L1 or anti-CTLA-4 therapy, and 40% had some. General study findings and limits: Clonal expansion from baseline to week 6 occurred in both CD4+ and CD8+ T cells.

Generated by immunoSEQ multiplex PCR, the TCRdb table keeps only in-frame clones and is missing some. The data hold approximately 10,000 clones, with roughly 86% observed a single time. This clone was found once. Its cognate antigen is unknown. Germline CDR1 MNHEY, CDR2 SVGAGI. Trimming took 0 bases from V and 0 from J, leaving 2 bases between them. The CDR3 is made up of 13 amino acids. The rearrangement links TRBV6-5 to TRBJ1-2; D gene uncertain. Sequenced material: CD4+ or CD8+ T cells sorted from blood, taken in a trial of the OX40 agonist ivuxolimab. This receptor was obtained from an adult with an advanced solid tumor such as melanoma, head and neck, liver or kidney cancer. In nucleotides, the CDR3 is TGTGCCAGCAGTTACTCACCTAACTATGGCTACACCTTC. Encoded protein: CASSYSPNYGYTF.